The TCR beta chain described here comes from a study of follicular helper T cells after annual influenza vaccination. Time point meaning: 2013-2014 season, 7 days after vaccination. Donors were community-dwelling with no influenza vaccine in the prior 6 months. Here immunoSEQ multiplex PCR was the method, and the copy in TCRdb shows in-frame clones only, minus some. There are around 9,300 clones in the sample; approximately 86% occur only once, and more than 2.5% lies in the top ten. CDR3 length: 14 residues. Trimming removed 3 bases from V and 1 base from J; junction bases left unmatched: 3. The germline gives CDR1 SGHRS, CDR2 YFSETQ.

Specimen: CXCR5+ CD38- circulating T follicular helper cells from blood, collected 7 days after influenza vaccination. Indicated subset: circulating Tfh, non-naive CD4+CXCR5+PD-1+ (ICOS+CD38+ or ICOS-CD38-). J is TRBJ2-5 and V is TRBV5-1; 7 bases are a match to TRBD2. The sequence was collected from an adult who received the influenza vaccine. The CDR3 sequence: CASSSGEGQETQYF. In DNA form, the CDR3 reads TGCGCCAGCAGCTCCGGGGAGGGCCAAGAGACCCAGTACTTC.